The 16 T cell receptor beta chains given below trace back to one sample, sequenced in a study of T-cell reconstitution after alpha-beta-depleted transplantation in children. The TCRbeta library was prepared with unique molecular identifiers. TCRdb re-called the PCR reads through MiXCR, storing one row per CDR3 protein. The repertoire holds over 90,000 distinct CDR3 sequences, with under 9% as singletons. Material: PBMCs, obtained before TCRalphabeta/CD19-depleted stem cell transplant. Source of these receptors: a boy aged 2 to 10 with acute lymphoblastic leukemia, due to receive a stem cell transplant.

A few counts support this clonotype. V and J are TRBV4-2 and TRBJ1-1; D may be TRBD1 (6 bases). The CDR3 runs to 14 residues. The germline V gene encodes CDR1 LGHNA and CDR2 YNFKEQ. V was clipped by 2 bases and J by 8 bases, with 15 bases between them. CDR3 amino acids: CASSQTTGPREAFF. CDR3 coding DNA: TGTGCCAGCAGCCAAACCACAGGGCCACGGGAAGCTTTCTTT.

This clonotype was detected a few times. The chain couples TRBV28 to TRBJ2-7; 9 bases agree with TRBD1. Per germline, CDR1 MDHEN and CDR2 SYDVKM. V trimming: 6 bases; J trimming: 3 bases; junction bases outside the gene matches: 3. This CDR3 is built from 13 residues. CDR3 sequence: CASSGQGHYEQYF. The CDR3 bases are TGTGCCAGCAGCGGACAGGGGCACTACGAGCAGTACTTC.

This clonotype was found many times. This chain links TRBV28 with TRBJ2-3; TRBD2 matches at 13 bases. This CDR3 spans 16 amino acids. With 4 bases clipped from V and 9 bases from J, the junction kept 10 bases outside the gene matches. Germline V gene sequence: CDR1 MDHEN, CDR2 SYDVKM. The CDR3 is CASSYRTSGGRETQYF. Written as DNA, the CDR3 is TGTGCCAGCAGTTACCGGACTAGCGGGGGCCGCGAGACGCAGTATTTT. Full variable domain (rest looked up from reference TRBV28 and TRBJ2-3): DVKVTQSSRYLVKRTGEKVFLECVQDMDHENMFWYRQDPGLGLRLIYFSYDVKMKEKGDIPEGYSVSREKKERFSLILESASTNQTSMYLCASSYRTSGGRETQYFGPGTRLTVL.

The chain carries TRBV29-1 and TRBJ1-1; D gene ambiguous. Trimming left V 6 bases short and J 1 base short, with 18 bases between. This CDR3 has 15 amino acids. In germline, CDR1 is SQVTM, CDR2 ANQGSEA. As DNA, the CDR3 is TGCAGCGTCGCGGCGAGTTTTGGCGCGAACACTGAAGCTTTCTTT. Translated: CSVAASFGANTEAFF.

The rearrangement joins TRBV20-1 to TRBJ1-1; tentative D call: TRBD1 (5 bases). The CDR3 has 14 amino acids. Germline-derived CDR1 and CDR2 are DFQATT and SNEGSKA (reference sequence). Trimming pared 6 bases from V and 7 bases from J, leaving 21 bases between. The CDR3 DNA follows: TGCAGTGCCTGGGTCCCCGGAGACAGACTTGAAGCTTTCTTT. Translation: CSAWVPGDRLEAFF.

The chain has TRBV5-1 and TRBJ1-6; 7 bases match TRBD1. In germline, CDR1 is SGHRS, CDR2 YFSETQ. CDR3 length equals 17 residues. V lost 0 bases to trimming and J lost 11 bases; unmatched junction nucleotides: 14. Written as DNA, the CDR3 is TGCGCCAGCAGCTTGGATTGGCCAGGGGGGAGTATGACACCCCTCCACTTT. This codes for CASSLDWPGGSMTPLHF. The whole variable domain, filled in from reference TRBV5-1 and TRBJ1-6, reads KAGVTQTPRYLIKTRGQQVTLSCSPISGHRSVSWYQQTPGQGLQFLFEYFSETQRNKGNFPGRFSGRQFSNSRSEMNVSTLELGDSALYLCASSLDWPGGSMTPLHFGNGTRLTVT.

This clonotype was seen many times. This rearrangement joins TRBV9 to TRBJ2-7; D not resolved. The germline gives CDR1 SGDLS, CDR2 YYNGEE. V lost 4 bases to trimming and J lost 9 bases, with 8 bases between them. This CDR3 has 10 amino acids. CDR3 bases: TGTGCCAGCAGCCACTGGGGGCAGTACTTC. Protein sequence: CASSHWGQYF.

This chain links TRBV7-2 with TRBJ2-1; TRBD1 matches 8 bases. The CDR3 spans 14 residues. Trimming cost V 3 bases and J 5 bases; bases outside gene matches: 3. Germline CDR1 reads SGHTA; CDR2 reads FQGNSA. The CDR3 DNA follows: TGTGCCAGCAGCTTCGGCAGGGGGCACAATGAGCAGTTCTTC. Translation gives CASSFGRGHNEQFF. Complete variable domain (other parts from reference TRBV7-2 and TRBJ2-1): GAGVSQSPSNKVTEKGKDVELRCDPISGHTALYWYRQSLGQGLEFLIYFQGNSAPDKSGLPSDRFSAERTGGSVSTLTIQRTQQEDSAVYLCASSFGRGHNEQFFGPGTRLTVL.

This clonotype appeared many times. The chain uses TRBV11-2 and TRBJ2-5, with D maybe TRBD2 (5 bases). CDR3 length equals 15 residues. CDR1 and CDR2 from the germline V gene are SGHAT and FQNNGV. The V gene lost 5 bases and the J gene lost 2 bases, with 15 bases spanning the gap. The CDR3 nucleotides are TGTGCCAGCAGCACCCCACTGAGGGCACAAGAGACCCAGTACTTC. It codes for CASSTPLRAQETQYF.

The chain carries TRBV12-5 and TRBJ1-1, with D possibly matching TRBD1 (5 bases). The CDR3 length is 13 residues. V lost 3 bases and J 1 base, leaving 6 bases between the germline ends. Germline CDR1 reads LGHNT; CDR2 reads FRNRAP. The CDR3 spells CASGFGGNTEAFF. The DNA of the CDR3 is TGTGCTAGTGGTTTCGGGGGGAACACTGAAGCTTTCTTT.

This clonotype was counted a few times. The chain employs TRBV6-5 and TRBJ2-5, with TRBD2 as a possible D gene (5 bases). There are 14 residues in the CDR3. Trimming left V 3 bases short and J 4 bases short, with 12 bases between. Germline assignment: CDR1 MNHEY and CDR2 SVGAGI. The CDR3 loop is CASSYGGAGETQYF. CDR3 coding DNA: TGTGCCAGCAGTTATGGAGGCGCCGGAGAGACCCAGTACTTC.

This clonotype was seen repeatedly, ten times or more. J is TRBJ1-3 and V is TRBV3-1; perhaps TRBD1 as D (6 bases). Trimming cost V 5 bases and J 4 bases, with 12 bases left between them. Germline V gene data show CDR1 as LGHDT and CDR2 as YNNKEL (reference sequence). CDR3 size: 14 residues. The CDR3 sequence: CASSYTGTGNTIYF. CDR3 in DNA: TGTGCCAGCAGCTATACAGGGACCGGAAACACCATATATTTT.

This clonotype was counted between two and nine times. V usage is TRBV18 and J usage is TRBJ1-1, with TRBD1 matching 9 bases. The CDR3 length is 16 residues. Trimming took 2 bases from V and 4 from J; bases not matched to a gene: 8. The germline V gene encodes CDR1 KGHSH and CDR2 LQKENI. Here the CDR3 DNA reads TGTGCCAGCTCACCAGGTACAGGGGGCAGGGGCACTGAAGCTTTCTTT. It is translated as CASSPGTGGRGTEAFF.

The rearrangement uses TRBV5-1 and TRBJ1-1; no definite D call. Trimming cost V 4 bases and J 1 base, with 8 bases left between them. The CDR3 sequence is 13 residues long. Germline V CDR1 and CDR2: SGHRS, YFSETQ. The CDR3 protein is CASSPWTNTEAFF. The DNA of the CDR3 is TGCGCCAGCAGCCCTTGGACGAACACTGAAGCTTTCTTT.

Only a few counts were recorded for this clonotype. The chain couples TRBV11-2 to TRBJ1-1; D gene uncertain. The V gene's germline CDR1 is SGHAT and CDR2 FQNNGV. Trimming took off 0 bases at V and 8 bases at J, with 22 bases between the two ends. The CDR3 runs to 17 residues. The CDR3 spells CASSLDGRVLQTLEAFF. For the CDR3, the DNA is TGTGCCAGCAGCTTAGATGGCCGGGTCCTCCAAACCTTAGAAGCTTTCTTT.

V is TRBV18 and J is TRBJ2-4; D is perhaps TRBD1 or TRBD2 (5 bases each). There are 14 residues in the CDR3. V was clipped by 4 bases and J by 5 bases, with 12 bases between them. CDR1 KGHSH and CDR2 LQKENI come from the germline V gene. The CDR3 nucleotides are TGTGCCAGCTCACGGGACCCGAATCAAAACATTCAGTACTTC. Residues: CASSRDPNQNIQYF.